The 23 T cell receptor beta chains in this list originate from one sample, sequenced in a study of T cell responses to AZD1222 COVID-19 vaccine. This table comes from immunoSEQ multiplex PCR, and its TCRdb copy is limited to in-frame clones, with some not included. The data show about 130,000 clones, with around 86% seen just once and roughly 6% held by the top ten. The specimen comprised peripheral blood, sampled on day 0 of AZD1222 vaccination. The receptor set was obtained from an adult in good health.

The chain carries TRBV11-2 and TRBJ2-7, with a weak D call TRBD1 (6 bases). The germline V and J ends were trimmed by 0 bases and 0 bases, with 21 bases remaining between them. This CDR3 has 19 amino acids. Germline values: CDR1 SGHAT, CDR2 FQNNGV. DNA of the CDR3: TGTGCCAGCAGCTTAGATTTCTTGAGGGACATAGCCTTCTCCTACGAGCAGTACTTC. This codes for CASSLDFLRDIAFSYEQYF.

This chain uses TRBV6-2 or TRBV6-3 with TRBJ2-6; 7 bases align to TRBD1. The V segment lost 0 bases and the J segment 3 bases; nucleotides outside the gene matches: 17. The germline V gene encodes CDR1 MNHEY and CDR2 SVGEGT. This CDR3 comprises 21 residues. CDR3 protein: CASSYSRLTGLRELGANVLTF. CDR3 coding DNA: TGTGCCAGCAGTTACTCTAGACTGACAGGGCTGCGCGAACTTGGGGCCAACGTCCTGACTTTC.

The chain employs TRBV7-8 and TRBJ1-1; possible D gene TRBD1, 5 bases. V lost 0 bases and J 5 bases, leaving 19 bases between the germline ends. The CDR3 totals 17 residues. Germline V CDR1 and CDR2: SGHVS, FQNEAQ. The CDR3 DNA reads TGTGCCAGCAGCTTAGCAGGGGAAGCGCTCCTTAGGACTGAAGCTTTCTTT. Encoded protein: CASSLAGEALLRTEAFF.

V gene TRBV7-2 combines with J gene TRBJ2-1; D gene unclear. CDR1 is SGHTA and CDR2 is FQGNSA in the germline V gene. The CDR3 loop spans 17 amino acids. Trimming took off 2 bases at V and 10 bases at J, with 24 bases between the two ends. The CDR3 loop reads CASSLKLRDFAFSEQFF. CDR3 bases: TGTGCCAGCAGCTTAAAGTTGAGAGACTTCGCCTTTTCCGAGCAGTTCTTC.

This CDR3 reads CASSQTGYNQPQHF. The CDR3 DNA follows: TGTGCCAGCAGCCAGACAGGGTACAATCAGCCCCAGCATTTT. The genes are TRBV6-5 and TRBJ1-5; 7 nucleotides match TRBD1. V lost 6 bases and J lost 3; bases outside the gene matches: 5. The CDR3 is 14 amino acids. Germline V gene data show CDR1 as MNHEY and CDR2 as SVGAGI.

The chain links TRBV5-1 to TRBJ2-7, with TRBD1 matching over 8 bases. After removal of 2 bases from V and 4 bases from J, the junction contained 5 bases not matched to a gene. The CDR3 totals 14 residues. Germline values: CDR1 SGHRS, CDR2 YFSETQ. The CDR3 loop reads CASSFRGLGYEQYF. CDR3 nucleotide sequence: TGCGCCAGCAGCTTCAGGGGGCTCGGTTACGAGCAGTACTTC. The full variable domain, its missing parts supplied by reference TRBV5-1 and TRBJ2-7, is KAGVTQTPRYLIKTRGQQVTLSCSPISGHRSVSWYQQTPGQGLQFLFEYFSETQRNKGNFPGRFSGRQFSNSRSEMNVSTLELGDSALYLCASSFRGLGYEQYFGPGTRLTVT.

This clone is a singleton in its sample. The CDR3 spells CASSLDPLGHQNTEAFF. CDR3 coding DNA: TGTGCCAGCAGCTTAGATCCCTTGGGACATCAGAACACTGAAGCTTTCTTT. The chain recombines TRBV11-3 with TRBJ1-1; D may be TRBD1 (6 bases). Germline loops: CDR1 SGHNT, CDR2 YENEEA. V dropped 0 bases and J dropped 1 base, with 15 bases sitting between them. The CDR3 has 17 amino acids.

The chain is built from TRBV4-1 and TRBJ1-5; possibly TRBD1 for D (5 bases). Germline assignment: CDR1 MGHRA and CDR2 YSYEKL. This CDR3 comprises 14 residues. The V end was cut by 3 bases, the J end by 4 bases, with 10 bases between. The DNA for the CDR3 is TGCGCCAGCAGCCACGGACGGGGGAATCAGCCCCAGCATTTT. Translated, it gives CASSHGRGNQPQHF.

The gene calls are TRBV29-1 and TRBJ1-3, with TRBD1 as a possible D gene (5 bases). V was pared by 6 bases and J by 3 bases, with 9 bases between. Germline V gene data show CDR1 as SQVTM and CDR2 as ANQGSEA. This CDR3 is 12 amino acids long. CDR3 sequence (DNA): TGCAGCGTAATTGGGGGTGGAAACACCATATATTTT. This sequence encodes CSVIGGGNTIYF.

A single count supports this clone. Here the CDR3 reads CASSADEGDTQYF. CDR3 DNA: TGTGCCAGCTCAGCCGATGAGGGGGATACGCAGTATTTT. The V and J genes are TRBV18 and TRBJ2-3, with D perhaps given as TRBD1 or TRBD2 (5 bases each). This CDR3 comprises 13 residues. V was cut by 5 bases and J by 6 bases, with 12 bases left in between. Germline CDR1 and CDR2: KGHSH and LQKENI.

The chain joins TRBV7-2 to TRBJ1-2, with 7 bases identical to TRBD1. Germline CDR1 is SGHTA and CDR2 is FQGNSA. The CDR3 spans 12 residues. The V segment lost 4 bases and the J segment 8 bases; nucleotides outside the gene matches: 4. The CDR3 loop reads CASSYRGGGYTF. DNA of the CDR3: TGTGCCAGCAGCTATAGAGGGGGCGGCTACACCTTC.

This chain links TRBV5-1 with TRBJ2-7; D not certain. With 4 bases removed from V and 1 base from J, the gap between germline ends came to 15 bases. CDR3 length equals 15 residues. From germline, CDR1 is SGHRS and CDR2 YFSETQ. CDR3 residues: CASSKEPDSSYEQYF. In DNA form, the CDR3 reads TGCGCCAGCAGCAAAGAGCCAGATTCGTCCTACGAGCAGTACTTC.

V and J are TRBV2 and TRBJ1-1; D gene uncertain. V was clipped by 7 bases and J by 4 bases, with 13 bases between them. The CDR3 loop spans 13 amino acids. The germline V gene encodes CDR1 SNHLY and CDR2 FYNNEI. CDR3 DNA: TGTGCCAGCAAAAAGGAGTTGGGCACTGAAGCTTTCTTT. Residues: CASKKELGTEAFF.

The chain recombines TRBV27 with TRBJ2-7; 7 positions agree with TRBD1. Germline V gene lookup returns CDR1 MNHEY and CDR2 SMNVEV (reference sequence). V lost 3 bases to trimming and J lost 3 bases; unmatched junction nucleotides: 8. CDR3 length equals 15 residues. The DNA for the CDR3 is TGTGCCAGCAGTTTTATCGGGACAGCCCACTACGAGCAGTACTTC. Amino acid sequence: CASSFIGTAHYEQYF.

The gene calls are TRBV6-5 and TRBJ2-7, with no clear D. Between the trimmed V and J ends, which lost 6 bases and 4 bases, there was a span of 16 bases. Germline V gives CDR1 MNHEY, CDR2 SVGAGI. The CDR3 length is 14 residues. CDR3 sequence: CASSRAFLTYEQYF. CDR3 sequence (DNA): TGTGCCAGCAGCCGGGCATTTCTCACATACGAGCAGTACTTC.

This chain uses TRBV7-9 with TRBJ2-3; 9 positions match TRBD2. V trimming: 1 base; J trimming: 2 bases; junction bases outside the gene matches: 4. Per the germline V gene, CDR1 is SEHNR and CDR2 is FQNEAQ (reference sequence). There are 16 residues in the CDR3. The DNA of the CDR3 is TGTGCCAGCAGCTTAGGGACTAGCGTTTACACAGATACGCAGTATTTT. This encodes CASSLGTSVYTDTQYF.

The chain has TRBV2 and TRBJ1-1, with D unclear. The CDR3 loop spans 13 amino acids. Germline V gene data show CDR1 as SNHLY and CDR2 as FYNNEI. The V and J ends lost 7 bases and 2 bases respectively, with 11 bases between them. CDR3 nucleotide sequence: TGTGCCAGCACCCTCAGTACTAACACTGAAGCTTTCTTT. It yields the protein CASTLSTNTEAFF.

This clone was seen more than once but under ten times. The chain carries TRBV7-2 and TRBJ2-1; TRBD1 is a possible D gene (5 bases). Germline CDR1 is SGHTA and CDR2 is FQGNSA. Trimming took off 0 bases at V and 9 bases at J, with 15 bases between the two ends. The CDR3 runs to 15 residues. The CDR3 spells CASSLAGQGVTEQFF. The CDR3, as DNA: TGTGCCAGCAGCTTAGCGGGGCAGGGCGTTACTGAGCAGTTCTTC.

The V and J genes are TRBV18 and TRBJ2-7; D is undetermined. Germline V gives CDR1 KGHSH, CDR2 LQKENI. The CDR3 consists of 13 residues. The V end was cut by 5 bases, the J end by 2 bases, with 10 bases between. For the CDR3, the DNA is TGTGCCAGCTCAATGACGGCGGCCTACGAGCAGTACTTC. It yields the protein CASSMTAAYEQYF.

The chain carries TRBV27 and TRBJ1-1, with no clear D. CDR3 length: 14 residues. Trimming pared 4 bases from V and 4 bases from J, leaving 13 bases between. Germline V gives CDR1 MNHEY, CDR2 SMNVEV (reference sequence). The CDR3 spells CASSSEYGRTEAFF. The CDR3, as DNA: TGTGCCAGCAGTTCCGAATACGGCCGCACTGAAGCTTTCTTT.

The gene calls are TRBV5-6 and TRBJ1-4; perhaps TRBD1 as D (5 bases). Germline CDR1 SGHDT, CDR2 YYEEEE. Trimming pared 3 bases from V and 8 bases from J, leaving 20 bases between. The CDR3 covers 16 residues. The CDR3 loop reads CASSWEGKGPREKLFF. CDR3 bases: TGTGCCAGCAGCTGGGAAGGGAAGGGGCCCCGGGAAAAACTGTTTTTT. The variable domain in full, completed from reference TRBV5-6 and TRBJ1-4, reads DAGVTQSPTHLIKTRGQQVTLRCSPKSGHDTVSWYQQALGQGPQFIFQYYEEEERQRGNFPDRFSGHQFPNYSSELNVNALLLGDSALYLCASSWEGKGPREKLFFGSGTQLSVL.

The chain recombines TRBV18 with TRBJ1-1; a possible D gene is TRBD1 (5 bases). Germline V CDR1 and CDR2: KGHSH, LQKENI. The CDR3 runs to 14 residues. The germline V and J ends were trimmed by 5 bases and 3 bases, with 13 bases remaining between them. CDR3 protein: CASSARQGDTEAFF. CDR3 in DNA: TGTGCCAGCTCAGCCCGGCAGGGTGACACTGAAGCTTTCTTT.

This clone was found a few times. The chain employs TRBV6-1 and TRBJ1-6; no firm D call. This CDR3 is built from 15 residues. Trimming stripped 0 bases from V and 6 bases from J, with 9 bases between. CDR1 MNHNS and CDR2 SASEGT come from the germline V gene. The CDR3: CASSEALAFNSPLHF. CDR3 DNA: TGTGCCAGCAGTGAAGCGCTGGCCTTTAATTCACCCCTCCACTTT.